The sequence of this T cell receptor (beta chain) was determined in a study of blood T cell repertoires in COVID-19. About the research overall: Sites in the United States, Italy and Spain provided acute and convalescent COVID-19 samples. Sources were T cells, B-cell-depleted T cells, or PBMCs; the material itself was cDNA or gDNA.

Original data processing: Reference gene primers were amplified, and this amplification served to estimate nucleated cell counts. The method was immunoSEQ multiplex PCR; TCRdb's version includes in-frame clones alone and lacks a portion of them. The V and J calls and the clone size are those of that table, but D and trimming were determined from the DNA. The table includes under 9,500 clones, 75% to 95% detected once. The CDR3 sequence is 14 residues long. V was shortened by 4 bases and J by 4 bases, with 13 bases between the two germline ends. Germline lookup yields CDR1 LGHDT and CDR2 YNNKEL (reference sequence).

The TCR was taken from a woman between 45 and 65 years old with active COVID-19. This chain connects TRBV3-1 (or the pseudogene TRBV3-2) to TRBJ1-1, with D perhaps TRBD1 (5 bases). The sequenced material came from peripheral blood. The CDR3 sequence is CASSPTGGGTEAFF. As DNA, the CDR3 is TGTGCCAGCAGCCCGACGGGGGGGGGCACTGAAGCTTTCTTT.